Presented here are 14 T cell receptor beta chains from one specimen sequenced in a study of blood T cell repertoires in COVID-19. The table came from immunoSEQ multiplex PCR; TCRdb's copy has only in-frame clones and leaves some out. Among approximately 400,000 clones listed, more than 70% were seen once. Sequencing used peripheral blood. These receptors were obtained from a man aged 35-49 years with acute or convalescent COVID-19.

For the CDR3, the DNA is TGTGCCAGCAGCCCTCAACAGGGGGCTGGCCATGGCTACACCTTC. It is translated as CASSPQQGAGHGYTF. The genes are TRBV7-2 and TRBJ1-2; 9 nucleotides agree with TRBD1. The V and J ends lost 5 bases and 6 bases, in that order; junction bases with no gene match: 10. CDR3 length equals 15 residues. Looked up from germline, CDR1 is SGHTA and CDR2 is FQGNSA.

The V gene is TRBV15, the J gene TRBJ1-4, with a weak D call TRBD1 (5 bases). V was clipped by 0 bases and J by 4 bases, with 9 bases between them. There are 15 residues in the CDR3. CDR1 and CDR2 from the germline V gene are LNHNV and YYDKDF (reference sequence). The CDR3 region has the DNA TGTGCCACCAGCAGAGATAGCAGGGATAATGAAAAACTGTTTTTT. Protein sequence: CATSRDSRDNEKLFF.

The V call is TRBV30, the J call TRBJ1-2; 7 nucleotides match TRBD1. The CDR3 is 14 amino acids. Per the germline V gene, CDR1 is GTSNPN and CDR2 is SVGIG (reference sequence). With 2 bases clipped from V and 8 bases from J, the junction kept 11 bases outside the gene matches. The CDR3 bases are TGTGCCTGGAGTCTTGACAGGGCCAGAGGAGGCTACACCTTC. Protein product: CAWSLDRARGGYTF.

The chain uses TRBV27 and TRBJ2-3, with 9 bases lining up with TRBD2. This CDR3 spans 15 amino acids. The J segment lost 1 base and the V segment lost 5 bases, leaving 4 bases of the junction unmatched. Germline CDR1 reads MNHEY; CDR2 reads SMNVEV (reference sequence). The CDR3 sequence: CASSTLAGRTDTQYF. In DNA form, the CDR3 reads TGTGCCAGCAGTACGCTAGCGGGGCGCACAGATACGCAGTATTTT.

V gene TRBV3-1 (or the pseudogene TRBV3-2) combines with J gene TRBJ1-4; D is ambiguous. The CDR3 has 15 amino acids. V was clipped by 2 bases and J by 4 bases, with 11 bases between them. Germline CDR1 LGHDT, CDR2 YNNKEL (reference sequence). CDR3 loop: CASSQNSGFNEKLFF. The CDR3 region has the DNA TGTGCCAGCAGCCAAAATTCAGGTTTTAATGAAAAACTGTTTTTT.

This chain uses TRBV7-9 with TRBJ1-6, with 8 bases matching TRBD1. The J segment lost 14 bases and the V segment lost 4 bases, leaving 13 bases of the junction unmatched. Per germline, CDR1 SEHNR and CDR2 FQNEAQ (reference sequence). The CDR3 covers 15 residues. This CDR3 reads CASSSDPDRESALHF. The CDR3 nucleotides are TGTGCCAGCAGCTCGGACCCGGACAGGGAATCGGCCCTCCACTTT. The full variable domain, in which reference TRBV7-9 and TRBJ1-6 provide the parts outside the CDR3, is DTGVSQNPRHKITKRGQNVTFRCDPISEHNRLYWYRQTLGQGPEFLTYFQNEAQLEKSRLLSDRFSAERPKGSFSTLEIQRTEQGDSAMYLCASSSDPDRESALHFGNGTRLTVT.

The rearrangement uses TRBV11-3 and TRBJ2-1, with TRBD2 identical over 7 bases. V shed 1 base and J 9 bases; nucleotides not matched to a gene: 9. This CDR3 spans 15 amino acids. Germline lookup yields CDR1 SGHNT and CDR2 YENEEA. Written as DNA, the CDR3 is TGTGCCAGCAGCTTAGTAGCTAGCGGACGATGTGAGCAGTTCTTC. Protein sequence: CASSLVASGRCEQFF.

This clone was picked up many times. The chain recombines TRBV5-4 with TRBJ2-7, with TRBD2 identical over 11 bases. This CDR3 contains 14 residues. The V gene end was trimmed by 3 bases and the J gene end by 3 bases; junction bases not matched to a gene: 2. Germline assignment: CDR1 SGHNT and CDR2 YYREEE (reference sequence). CDR3 amino acids: CASSSTSGVYEQYF. DNA for the CDR3: TGTGCCAGCAGCTCGACTAGCGGGGTCTACGAGCAGTACTTC.

This rearrangement joins TRBV24-1 to TRBJ2-7, with 8 bases fitting TRBD1. The CDR3 has 14 amino acids. Unmatched junction bases numbered 7, after V lost 4 bases and J lost 6 bases. CDR1 KGHDR and CDR2 SFDVKD come from the germline V gene. The CDR3 DNA reads as TGTGCCACCAGTGACGGACAGGGCGTGGGCGAGCAGTACTTC. It specifies CATSDGQGVGEQYF.

This clone has a handful of counts. The chain has TRBV9 and TRBJ2-1; the D is unclear. The germline V and J ends were trimmed by 3 bases and 7 bases, with 14 bases remaining between them. CDR1 is SGDLS, CDR2 YYNGEE, per germline. The CDR3 runs 14 residues. The chain's CDR3 is CASSAASLRNEQFF. In DNA form, the CDR3 reads TGTGCCAGCAGCGCCGCATCCCTGAGGAATGAGCAGTTCTTC.

This chain uses TRBV6-6 with TRBJ1-1, with unresolved D. The V gene lost 2 bases and the J gene lost 4 bases, with 11 bases spanning the gap. The CDR3 runs 14 residues. Germline CDR1 reads MNHNY; CDR2 reads SVGAGI (reference sequence). Here the CDR3 reads CASSYREFGTEAFF. The CDR3, as DNA: TGTGCCAGCAGTTACAGGGAGTTTGGCACTGAAGCTTTCTTT.

The chain carries TRBV9 and TRBJ1-6; D is undetermined. Germline lookup yields CDR1 SGDLS and CDR2 YYNGEE. With 0 bases removed from V and 10 bases from J, the gap between germline ends came to 11 bases. This CDR3 spans 14 amino acids. The CDR3 loop reads CASSVARPGSPLHF. The CDR3 bases are TGTGCCAGCAGCGTAGCTCGTCCGGGATCACCCCTCCACTTT.

This chain links TRBV2 with TRBJ1-5; TRBD1 is a possible D gene (6 bases). Germline-derived CDR1 and CDR2 are SNHLY and FYNNEI. The V end was cut by 4 bases, the J end by 0 bases, with 10 bases between. The CDR3 covers 15 residues. The CDR3 spells CASSAGHASNQPQHF. CDR3 DNA: TGTGCCAGCAGTGCGGGACACGCTAGCAATCAGCCCCAGCATTTT.

This rearrangement joins TRBV4-3 to TRBJ1-2; 8 nucleotides align to TRBD1. Germline V gene data show CDR1 as LGHNA and CDR2 as YSLEER. CDR3 length: 15 amino acids. V dropped 4 bases and J dropped 2; count of bases not matched to a gene: 6. CDR3 in amino acids: CASSPGTGGNYGYTF. CDR3 in DNA: TGCGCCAGCAGCCCCGGGACAGGCGGAAACTATGGCTACACCTTC.